Shown below are 18 T cell receptor beta chains from a single sample sequenced in a study of T cells in Graves' hyperthyroidism and ophthalmopathy. Amplified regions were TCR beta CDR3 sequences from RNA transcripts. TCR CDR3 regions were first amplified by RT-PCR with HTBI primers. TCRdb reprocessed the multiplex PCR reads via MiXCR and lists one record per CDR3 protein. The sample yields roughly 290,000 distinct CDR3 sequences, 13% seen once. The source material was blood. The receptor set was obtained from a woman in her thirties with Graves' hyperthyroidism that later progressed to Graves' ophthalmopathy.

At least ten counts were recorded for this clonotype. V is TRBV18 and J is TRBJ1-2; D unclear. CDR1 and CDR2 from the germline V gene are KGHSH and LQKENI. This CDR3 spans 15 amino acids. The V end was cut by 2 bases, the J end by 0 bases, with 10 bases between. The CDR3 sequence is CASSPAGTTNYGYTF. CDR3 DNA sequence: TGTGCCAGCTCACCAGCGGGAACTACTAACTATGGCTACACCTTC.

The CDR3 region has the DNA TGCAGCGTTGATCCGGGAGAATCGTGGAATGAGCAGTTCTTC. Its translation is CSVDPGESWNEQFF. The V call is TRBV29-1, the J call TRBJ2-1, with D tentatively TRBD2 (6 bases). CDR1 and CDR2 (germline): SQVTM, ANQGSEA. This CDR3 has 14 residues. Trimming left V 3 bases short and J 7 bases short, with 16 bases between.

This clonotype appeared many times. CDR3 region: CATRGQGFDTQYF. In DNA form, the CDR3 reads TGTGCCACCAGGGGACAGGGGTTCGATACGCAGTATTTT. This sequence joins TRBV24-1 and TRBJ2-3, with 10 bases fitting TRBD1. The CDR3 is 13 amino acids. The germline V gene encodes CDR1 KGHDR and CDR2 SFDVKD. V shed 7 bases and J 6 bases; nucleotides not matched to a gene: 3.

The sample holds many counts of this clonotype. The chain employs TRBV7-2 and TRBJ2-3; the match to TRBD2 covers 10 bases. Germline V CDR1 and CDR2: SGHTA, FQGNSA. This CDR3 region has 17 residues. V was pared by 3 bases and J by 2 bases, with 8 bases of the junction left unmatched. CDR3 region: CASSFPGTSADTDTQYF. The DNA of the CDR3 is TGTGCCAGCAGCTTCCCCGGGACTAGCGCAGACACAGATACGCAGTATTTT. Supplemented by reference TRBV7-2 and TRBJ2-3, the full variable domain reads GAGVSQSPSNKVTEKGKDVELRCDPISGHTALYWYRQSLGQGLEFLIYFQGNSAPDKSGLPSDRFSAERTGGSVSTLTIQRTQQEDSAVYLCASSFPGTSADTDTQYFGPGTRLTVL.

The V and J genes are TRBV19 and TRBJ1-5; no firm D call. The ends were cut back, 0 bases at V and 0 bases at J, with 12 bases in the middle. The CDR3 length is 17 residues. The V gene's germline CDR1 is LNHDA and CDR2 SQIVND (reference sequence). CDR3 coding DNA: TGTGCCAGTAGTATAGACCCCGGCGGGGTTAGCAATCAGCCCCAGCATTTT. This codes for CASSIDPGGVSNQPQHF.

This clonotype was seen many times. The chain is built from TRBV7-9 and TRBJ2-1; possibly TRBD1 for D (6 bases). The CDR3 is 17 residues long. V lost 1 base and J 8 bases, leaving 21 bases between the germline ends. CDR1 and CDR2 (germline): SEHNR, FQNEAQ (reference sequence). The CDR3 coding sequence is TGTGCCAGCAGCTTAGTCGGGACACCTAGGTGGAGAGATGAGCAGTTCTTC. Protein: CASSLVGTPRWRDEQFF.

In its sample, this clonotype was seen many times. The chain couples TRBV10-2 to TRBJ2-5; 7 bases are a match to TRBD2. This CDR3 spans 13 amino acids. CDR1 is WSHSY, CDR2 SAAADI, per germline. Trimming removed 5 bases from V and 5 bases from J; junction bases left unmatched: 5. The chain's CDR3 is CASSWRERETQYF. The CDR3 nucleotides are TGCGCCAGCAGTTGGCGGGAGAGGGAGACCCAGTACTTC.

This clonotype was counted only a few times. This chain joins TRBV20-1 and TRBJ2-2; TRBD2 matches at 13 bases. The CDR3 loop spans 16 amino acids. From germline, CDR1 is DFQATT and CDR2 SNEGSKA (reference sequence). J gave up 7 bases and V 5 bases, and 10 bases lay outside the gene matches. The CDR3 sequence: CSARGLAGVRGGELFF. As DNA, the CDR3 is TGCAGTGCTCGAGGACTAGCGGGAGTACGAGGCGGGGAGCTGTTTTTT.

This clonotype appeared many times. V is TRBV20-1 and J is TRBJ2-1; 11 nucleotides agree with TRBD2. The length of the CDR3 is 16 residues. Germline V gene data show CDR1 as DFQATT and CDR2 as SNEGSKA (reference sequence). The junction had 8 bases not matched to a gene; V was cut back by 3 bases and J by 4 bases. Here the CDR3 reads CSASSGLAGTYNEQFF. The CDR3 DNA follows: TGCAGTGCTAGCTCAGGACTAGCGGGTACATACAATGAGCAGTTCTTC.

This clonotype has a count of ten or more. V is TRBV7-6 and J is TRBJ2-1; D remains ambiguous. The CDR3 extends over 15 amino acids. Germline assignment: CDR1 SGHVS and CDR2 FNYEAQ. Between the trimmed V and J ends, which lost 5 bases and 2 bases, there was a span of 13 bases. The chain's CDR3 is CASSRTWDPYNEQFF. Here the CDR3 DNA reads TGTGCCAGCAGCAGAACGTGGGATCCCTACAATGAGCAGTTCTTC.

This clonotype was found many times. The V call is TRBV7-8, the J call TRBJ1-5; D gene ambiguous. V gave up 2 bases and J gave up 4 bases, with 12 bases separating them. CDR1 SGHVS and CDR2 FQNEAQ come from the germline V gene. This CDR3 is built from 15 residues. The CDR3 spells CASSLSGLLNQPQHF. In nucleotides, the CDR3 is TGTGCCAGCAGCTTATCCGGATTACTAAATCAGCCCCAGCATTTT.

The CDR3 loop is CASSFGKGSYNEQFF. CDR3 bases: TGTGCCAGCAGCTTTGGTAAGGGTAGCTATAATGAGCAGTTCTTC. This chain links TRBV5-6 with TRBJ2-1; D gene ambiguous. The CDR3 covers 15 residues. The germline V and J ends were trimmed by 2 bases and 7 bases, with 16 bases remaining between them. Looked up from germline, CDR1 is SGHDT and CDR2 is YYEEEE.

There are many counts of this clonotype. The chain combines TRBV7-9 with TRBJ1-6, with D perhaps TRBD1 (6 bases). The length of the CDR3 is 16 residues. V dropped 5 bases and J dropped 8 bases, with 19 bases sitting between them. Germline lookup yields CDR1 SEHNR and CDR2 FQNEAQ (reference sequence). DNA of the CDR3: TGTGCCAGCAGCCCTGGACCACAGGGTTTGGATTCACCCCTCCACTTT. Amino acids: CASSPGPQGLDSPLHF.

This clonotype was observed at least ten times. The chain combines TRBV12-5 with TRBJ1-1; tentative D call: TRBD1 (5 bases). With 0 bases removed from V and 4 bases from J, the gap between germline ends came to 12 bases. Germline V gene sequence: CDR1 LGHNT, CDR2 FRNRAP. This CDR3 spans 15 amino acids. The CDR3, as DNA: TGTGCTAGTGGTTTGGTACTAGGGGAGGCCACTGAAGCTTTCTTT. It translates to CASGLVLGEATEAFF.

The chain joins TRBV5-6 to TRBJ1-2; D uncertain. This CDR3 comprises 13 residues. V lost 0 bases and J lost 5, with 8 bases in between. The germline V gene encodes CDR1 SGHDT and CDR2 YYEEEE. The CDR3 coding sequence is TGTGCCAGCAGCTTGGTATCAGAATATGGCTACACCTTC. It specifies CASSLVSEYGYTF.

This clonotype was observed at least ten times. This chain joins TRBV28 and TRBJ2-7, with D unresolved. V was clipped by 7 bases and J by 2 bases, with 12 bases between them. The CDR3 extends over 13 amino acids. Germline V gives CDR1 MDHEN, CDR2 SYDVKM. CDR3 loop: CASTQTTTYEQYF. CDR3 coding DNA: TGTGCCAGCACCCAGACAACTACCTACGAGCAGTACTTC.

The sample holds many counts of this clonotype. The genes are TRBV9 and TRBJ1-5, with a weak D call TRBD1 (6 bases). This CDR3 is built from 14 residues. The V gene lost 4 bases and the J gene lost 0 bases, with 8 bases spanning the gap. Germline loops: CDR1 SGDLS, CDR2 YYNGEE. CDR3 DNA sequence: TGTGCCAGCAGCCCAGGGGATAGCAATCAGCCCCAGCATTTT. Its translation is CASSPGDSNQPQHF.

At least ten counts were recorded for this clonotype. In DNA, the CDR3 is TGTGCCAGCGGGGAGACAGGGGGCTACCAAGAGACCCAGTACTTC. This encodes CASGETGGYQETQYF. The chain couples TRBV28 to TRBJ2-5; 10 bases fit TRBD1. Germline V gene data show CDR1 as MDHEN and CDR2 as SYDVKM. J gave up 0 bases and V 8 bases, and 6 bases lay outside the gene matches. The CDR3 length is 15 residues.